Listed below are T cell receptor beta chains from one sample, sequenced in a study of human T cells and chemical hapten exposure. TCRdb reprocessed the RACE reads via MiXCR and lists one record per CDR3 protein. The table lists 150,000 to 200,000 distinct CDR3 sequences, 14% of them singletons. Here the sequenced sample was whole blood, taken in connection with sensitization to the hapten diphenylcyclopropenone (DPC). These receptors all come from a woman aged 25 to 39 with alopecia areata. Some clones in this sample may be carry-over from other donors' samples. CDR3s include the opening cysteine and the closing phenylalanine or tryptophan. D genes are given only for firm matches. Expanded clones get a size class; other rows say once, few or many, or leave the size out.

clone_size j_call d_call v_call cdr3_nt cdr3_aa
. TRBJ1-5 . TRBV6-2/TRBV6-3 TGTGCCAGCAGTTTAGAAGGGCCCCAGCATTTT CASSLEGPQHF
. TRBJ2-1 . TRBV6-2/TRBV6-3 TGTGCCAGCACCCCTGGCGGGACTCGGGGAGAGCAGTTCTTC CASTPGGTRGEQFF
few TRBJ2-3 . TRBV20-1 TGCAGTGCTACAGATGTTGCAGATACGCAGTATTTT CSATDVADTQYF
. TRBJ2-3 . TRBV7-6 TGTGCCAGCTCGCCCGACTGGGATACGCAGTATTTT CASSPDWDTQYF
few TRBJ2-3 . TRBV11-1 TGTGCCAGCAGCTTCCGGGGGATGACAGATACGCAGTATTTT CASSFRGMTDTQYF
few TRBJ2-7 . TRBV5-1 TGCGCCAGCAGCTTCTTACAGGAAAGCCACGAGCAGTACTTC CASSFLQESHEQYF
few TRBJ1-3 . TRBV6-6 TGTGCCAGCAGTAAGCCCGGGGGCCTTACCTCTGGAAACACCATATATTTT CASSKPGGLTSGNTIYF
. TRBJ2-3 . TRBV5-1 TGCGCCAGCAGCTTCGGGGCGACAGATACGCAGTATTTT CASSFGATDTQYF
few TRBJ2-5 . TRBV19 TGTGCCAGTAGTACAGGCCCCTATCCGTACTTC CASSTGPYPYF
few TRBJ1-6 . TRBV11-2 TGTGCCAGCAGCTTAGCGCTGAGGAATTCACCCCTCCACTTT CASSLALRNSPLHF
. TRBJ2-3 TRBD2 TRBV28 TGTGCCAGCAGTCCCGGGGGACTAGCGGGAGGTGGAGATACGCAGTATTTT CASSPGGLAGGGDTQYF
. TRBJ1-5 . TRBV28 TGTGCCAGCAGTCGCCCCAGTGGGGTTAGCAATCAGCCCCAGCATTTT CASSRPSGVSNQPQHF
. TRBJ2-1 . TRBV19 TGTGCCAGTAGTAAGCGCAGGGAATCTCTGGTATTTAATGAGCAGTTCTTC CASSKRRESLVFNEQFF
. TRBJ2-5 . TRBV4-3 TGCGCCAGCAGCCAAGGGCGGGCCCTCAATGAAGAGACCCAGTACTTC CASSQGRALNEETQYF
. TRBJ2-1 . TRBV30 TGTGCCTGGAGTCCCAAGGGCGGGCTCTACAATGAGCAGTTCTTC CAWSPKGGLYNEQFF
. TRBJ2-2 . TRBV11-2 TGTGCCAGCAGCTTAGAAGCGACCGGGGAGCTGTTTTTT CASSLEATGELFF
few TRBJ2-1 . TRBV29-1 TGCAGCGTTGTTTCAGGGAGCTCCTACAATGAGCAGTTCTTC CSVVSGSSYNEQFF
. TRBJ2-1 . TRBV14 TGTGCCAGCAGCCATGACAACTCCTACAATGAGCAGTTCTTC CASSHDNSYNEQFF
many TRBJ1-2 . TRBV18 TGTGCCAGCTCACCGGGGGGGAACTATGGCTACACCTTC CASSPGGNYGYTF
few TRBJ2-7 . TRBV30 TGTGCCTGGAGTTGGTCAGGGGGAGGCGAGCAGTACTTC CAWSWSGGGEQYF
few TRBJ1-2 . TRBV29-1 TGCAGCGTTGGGGGCACTAACTATGGCTACACCTTC CSVGGTNYGYTF
. TRBJ2-5 . TRBV6-5 TGTGCCAGCAGTTCGACGGGAGCAGCAGAGACCCAGTACTTC CASSSTGAAETQYF
few TRBJ1-1 . TRBV28 TGTGCCAGCAGTTTAAGCACTGAAGCTTTCTTT CASSLSTEAFF
few TRBJ2-3 TRBD1 TRBV6-1 TGTGCCAGCAGTGAAAGGCCCACAGGGGGAACAGATACGCAGTATTTT CASSERPTGGTDTQYF
many TRBJ2-1 TRBD2 TRBV28 TGTGCCAGCAGCTACCTAGCGGGAGGGGTTAATGAGCAGTTCTTC CASSYLAGGVNEQFF
. TRBJ1-2 . TRBV18 TGTGCCAGCTCACCACCGTATAGAACAAACTATGGCTACACCTTC CASSPPYRTNYGYTF
many TRBJ1-2 . TRBV3-1 TGTGCCAGCAGCCCATCAACCAGAGGCTATGGCTACACCTTC CASSPSTRGYGYTF
. TRBJ2-5 . TRBV2 TGTGCCAGCAGTGAATGGTTGGACAGCCAAGAGACCCAGTACTTC CASSEWLDSQETQYF
. TRBJ1-2 . TRBV11-2 TGTGCCAGCAGCTTAGCGGGGCCCGGCTATGGCTACACCTTC CASSLAGPGYGYTF
. TRBJ1-5 TRBD1 TRBV10-2 TGCGCCAGCAGTACAGGGGTTCTTAGCAATCAGCCCCAGCATTTT CASSTGVLSNQPQHF
few TRBJ1-2 TRBD1 TRBV29-1 TGCAGCGTTATACGGACAGGGACTAACTATGGCTACACCTTC CSVIRTGTNYGYTF
few TRBJ2-1 . TRBV7-6 TGTGCCAGCAGCCCCCGAACACAGGGAGGGCAGTTCTTC CASSPRTQGGQFF
few TRBJ2-2 TRBD2 TRBV7-3 TGTGCCAGCAGCGCATCCGGGACTAGTTTAACCGGGGAGCTGTTTTTT CASSASGTSLTGELFF
. TRBJ1-3 . TRBV10-3 TGTGCCATCAGTGGCGTCTGGGGCTCTGGAAACACCATATATTTT CAISGVWGSGNTIYF
. TRBJ1-1 . TRBV27 TGTGCCAGCAGTTTAATACGATTGGGGCTAGATACTGAAGCTTTCTTT CASSLIRLGLDTEAFF
few TRBJ2-7 TRBD2 TRBV20-1 TGCAGTGCCCAAGCGGGAGGTCCCTACGAGCAGTACTTC CSAQAGGPYEQYF
many TRBJ1-2 . TRBV14 TGTGCCAGCAGCCATGAACACAGGACTAACTATGGCTACACCTTC CASSHEHRTNYGYTF
. TRBJ2-1 . TRBV4-3 TGCGCCAGCAGCCAAGATTTTTACAATGAGCAGTTCTTC CASSQDFYNEQFF
. TRBJ2-3 TRBD2 TRBV5-5 TGTGCCAGCAGCGTCCAGCGGGAGGCAGATACGCAGTATTTT CASSVQREADTQYF
few TRBJ1-5 . TRBV19 TGTGCCAGTAGTGTCAATATTCAGCCCCAGCATTTT CASSVNIQPQHF
few TRBJ2-5 . TRBV7-9 TGTGCCAGCAGCTCGCACACAGGGACCCAGTACTTC CASSSHTGTQYF
. TRBJ2-1 TRBD2 TRBV3-1 TGTGCCAGCAGCCAATTAGCGGGCAATGAGCAGTTCTTC CASSQLAGNEQFF
. TRBJ2-7 TRBD1 TRBV7-2 TGTGCCAGCAGCCCATCGTCAGGGGGAACCTACGAGCAGTACTTC CASSPSSGGTYEQYF
. TRBJ2-1 . TRBV28 TGTGCCAGCAGTTTGGCTAGCGCGAGCTCCTACAATGAGCAGTTCTTC CASSLASASSYNEQFF
few TRBJ2-7 TRBD2 TRBV29-1 TGCAGCGTTGAAGTACCCGGGACTAGCGATCACGAGCAGTACTTC CSVEVPGTSDHEQYF
few TRBJ1-6 . TRBV20-1 TGCAGTGCTAGAATCCCAGGGGCCAGCTCACCCCTCCACTTT CSARIPGASSPLHF
. TRBJ1-5 . TRBV28 TGTGCCAGCAGTTCGCTTCAGGGTATAAGCAATCAGCCCCAGCATTTT CASSSLQGISNQPQHF
many TRBJ1-1 . TRBV29-1 TGCAGCGTTCTCAACCTAAGCGAAGCTTTCTTT CSVLNLSEAFF
few TRBJ2-2 . TRBV19 TGTGCCAGTAGTATCATCCAGGGTGCGAACACCGGGGAGCTGTTTTTT CASSIIQGANTGELFF
. TRBJ2-7 TRBD1 TRBV7-2 TGTGCCAGCAGCCTTAATGACAGGGGTGGAACCTACGAGCAGTACTTC CASSLNDRGGTYEQYF
. TRBJ1-3 . TRBV12-3/TRBV12-4 TGTGCCAGCAACGGGGACGTAACTGGAAACACCATATATTTT CASNGDVTGNTIYF
few TRBJ1-5 . TRBV20-1 TGCAGTGCTAGGGGCGGGCGCAATCAGCCCCAGCATTTT CSARGGRNQPQHF
few TRBJ1-6 . TRBV7-6 TGTGCCAGCAGCTTAATGTCAGAGAATAATTCACCCCTCCACTTT CASSLMSENNSPLHF
. TRBJ2-5 TRBD1 TRBV6-2/TRBV6-3 TGTGCCAGCAGCCGAGACAGGGGGCGAGAGACCCAGTACTTC CASSRDRGRETQYF